This TCR beta chain was sequenced in a study of blood T cell repertoires in COVID-19 (dated by TCRdb to 2018 to 2021). With regard to the full study: Samples covering the acute and convalescent phases of COVID-19 were provided by collaborators in the United States, Italy and Spain. The repertoires were made available in a free public database intended to serve as a resource for research on the immune response to SARS-CoV-2. The sample metadata nearly always contained a de-identified subject ID, COVID-19 status, age in years and sex. Where HLA class I and class II types were available, the types were taken from metadata supplied by the sample provider, not from assay-based typing. Subjects who had been exposed to COVID-19, were actively infected with it, or had recovered from it provided the deeply sampled blood TCRbeta repertoires that made up the dataset. The samples were drawn from two sources: the first 160 participants of the ongoing ImmuneRACE study, and over 950 subjects contributed by 6 global collaborators. The material from the prospective study consisted of cDNA or gDNA derived from T cells, B-cell-depleted T cells, or PBMCs. What the work shows at the level of the full study, not this receptor alone: Clinical and demographic metadata were provided uncurated, with the amount varying by source and participant.

TCRbeta CDR3 regions were amplified from genomic DNA using the immunoSEQ Assay, a bias-controlled multiplex PCR. The published analysis was carried out like this. Within the assay, amplification of reference gene primers was used to estimate how many nucleated cells each sample contained. To quantify the absolute abundance of each unique TCRbeta CDR3 rearrangement, sequence reads were collapsed and filtered. Productive Simpson clonality was computed per sample as the square root of Simpson's diversity index over productive rearrangements. The source is immuneACCESS, and TCRdb retained only in-frame sequences with V and J called. Part of the clones is not carried over; for the studies checked, unresolved V genes explain less than half of this, and the remainder is unexplained. The V and J calls and clone size are taken from that table; D and trimming were inferred from the DNA. This sample has 250,000 to 350,000 clones in its table, and 70% to 90% of those were observed once. Of the sample, roughly 4.3% falls within the top ten clones.

Enrolling through a virtual design, the prospective study's participants ranged in age from roughly 18 to 100 years and lived across 24 United States geographic areas. Cohort assignment in the prospective study relied on participant-reported clinical history from a screening survey and a study questionnaire. ImmuneRACE Cohort 3 recovered participants were defined by two consecutive negative NP/OP PCR tests, healthcare professional clearance, or symptom resolution. In the prospective study, whole blood, serum and a nasopharyngeal or oropharyngeal swab were collected from each participant by mobile phlebotomists. Participants in the prospective study had the option to provide additional blood draws and questionnaires over an approximately 2-month period. Before DNA extraction, blood samples from the prospective study were shipped at room temperature or frozen. Notes on this clone: No antigen is known for it. Per-nucleotide qualities are absent, and no much larger clonotype sits a single base away.

V is pruned by 5 bases and J by 3 bases, leaving 5 bases of the junction without a gene match. The CDR3 holds 14 amino acids from the cysteine to the phenylalanine. Only the CDR3 part of the read is kept: 42 bases, read in frame from the first base. CDR1 and CDR2 were assigned from the germline V gene (reference sequence) as SGHNT and YYREEE. Sequenced input: PBMCs or T cells enriched from blood (not recorded which). The TCR originated in a woman in her twenties or thirties who had recovered from COVID-19. The chain joins TRBV5-4 to TRBJ1-2; 9 bases in between match TRBD1. The CDR3: CASRLDRGDYGYTF. The sequenced DNA: TGTGCCAGCAGACTTGACAGGGGGGACTATGGCTACACCTTC.